The 6 T cell receptor beta chains below all came from one sample that was sequenced in a study of CD8 T cells in Susac syndrome. With random hexamers, about 0.45 to 1 ug RNA was reverse transcribed. TCRdb analysed the immunoSEQ multiplex PCR reads with MiXCR anew, one entry per CDR3 protein. The sample holds roughly 160,000 distinct CDR3 sequences; around 94% are singletons and the top ten take roughly 0.13%. The specimen was CD4+ T cells from PBMCs. The receptor source for this set is a human donor in good health.

This clonotype was counted only a few times. The V call is TRBV6-1, the J call TRBJ1-2; a possible D gene is TRBD1 (6 bases). The CDR3 runs 14 residues. V shed 6 bases and J shed 2 bases, with 13 bases lying between them. Germline V CDR1 and CDR2: MNHNS, SASEGT. The CDR3 DNA follows: TGTGCCAGCAGCTCCCGGGGGCTAAACTATGGCTACACCTTC. This translates into CASSSRGLNYGYTF.

This chain uses TRBV7-8 with TRBJ1-2; tentatively, D is TRBD1 (5 bases). CDR1 and CDR2 from the germline V gene are SGHVS and FQNEAQ. The CDR3 has 13 residues. The V end was cut by 5 bases, the J end by 5 bases, with 12 bases between. The CDR3: CASSQDSYYGYTF. The CDR3 nucleotides read TGTGCCAGCAGCCAAGACAGTTATTATGGCTACACCTTC.

The gene calls are TRBV20-1 and TRBJ2-1; tentatively, D is TRBD1 or TRBD2 (6 bases each). This CDR3 contains 13 residues. Trimming stripped 1 base from V and 6 bases from J, with 10 bases between. Germline lookup yields CDR1 DFQATT and CDR2 SNEGSKA (reference sequence). CDR3 DNA: TGCAGTGCTAGAGCGGGGGACATCAATGAGCAGTTCTTC. Translation gives CSARAGDINEQFF.

The table lists this clonotype with a few counts. V gene TRBV5-1 combines with J gene TRBJ1-4; unclear D gene. This CDR3 comprises 14 residues. Germline lookup yields CDR1 SGHRS and CDR2 YFSETQ. Trimming took 1 base from V and 4 from J, leaving 8 bases between them. CDR3 loop: CASSLMGFNEKLFF. Written as DNA, the CDR3 is TGCGCCAGCAGCTTGATGGGGTTTAATGAAAAACTGTTTTTT. Full variable domain (outside the CDR3, taken from reference TRBV5-1 and TRBJ1-4): KAGVTQTPRYLIKTRGQQVTLSCSPISGHRSVSWYQQTPGQGLQFLFEYFSETQRNKGNFPGRFSGRQFSNSRSEMNVSTLELGDSALYLCASSLMGFNEKLFFGSGTQLSVL.

This sequence joins TRBV12-3 or TRBV12-4 and TRBJ1-6; unclear D gene. Between the trimmed V and J ends, which lost 1 base and 9 bases, there was a span of 10 bases. This CDR3 comprises 14 residues. The CDR3 DNA sequence: TGTGCCAGCAGTTTAGGGGGTAGTGGTTCACCCCTCCACTTT. It encodes CASSLGGSGSPLHF.

The gene calls are TRBV4-3 and TRBJ2-7, with 7 positions matching TRBD1. The germline gives CDR1 LGHNA, CDR2 YSLEER. Trimming cost V 1 base and J 2 bases; bases outside gene matches: 5. The CDR3 extends over 15 amino acids. CDR3: CASSQVQGVPYEQYF. The DNA for the CDR3 is TGCGCCAGCAGCCAAGTCCAGGGGGTTCCCTACGAGCAGTACTTC.